The 13 T cell receptor beta chains below were found in one sample sequenced in a study of blood T cell repertoires in COVID-19. Sequenced by immunoSEQ multiplex PCR; TCRdb stores in-frame clones only, minus some. The sample has about 130,000 clones, nearly 85% seen once; the top ten hold about 40%. Input material: peripheral blood. Receptors were obtained from a human donor in a cohort sampled during active COVID-19.

This clone is a singleton in its sample. The gene calls are TRBV28 and TRBJ1-3; D unclear. The germline V gene encodes CDR1 MDHEN and CDR2 SYDVKM. The CDR3 length is 15 residues. V lost 8 bases to trimming and J lost 0 bases, with 14 bases between them. The DNA for the CDR3 is TGTGCCAGCGGAGGCGACCGCACCTCTGGAAACACCATATATTTT. Protein: CASGGDRTSGNTIYF.

This clone was found a few times. This sample also contains other DNA sequences that code for the same CDR3. This rearrangement joins TRBV3-1 (or the pseudogene TRBV3-2) to TRBJ1-6; TRBD1 matches 7 bases. The J segment lost 8 bases and the V segment lost 4 bases, leaving 2 bases of the junction unmatched. This CDR3 region has 13 residues. Germline V gives CDR1 LGHDT, CDR2 YNNKEL (reference sequence). CDR3: CASSRDRDSPLHF. CDR3 in DNA: TGTGCCAGCAGCCGGGACAGAGATTCACCCCTCCACTTT.

The chain recombines TRBV20-1 with TRBJ2-1; a weak D match, TRBD2 (5 bases). Deletions cut 3 bases from V and 5 bases from J, with 17 bases between. CDR3 length: 15 amino acids. Germline V gives CDR1 DFQATT, CDR2 SNEGSKA (reference sequence). CDR3 in amino acids: CSASPYGKVNNEQFF. The CDR3 DNA follows: TGCAGTGCTAGTCCCTACGGGAAGGTCAACAATGAGCAGTTCTTC.

The chain employs TRBV29-1 and TRBJ2-1, with D tentatively TRBD2 (7 bases). V shed 4 bases and J shed 2 bases, with 9 bases lying between them. Germline V CDR1 and CDR2: SQVTM, ANQGSEA. The length of the CDR3 is 13 residues. The CDR3 sequence: CSVGGGAYNEQFF. CDR3 in DNA: TGCAGCGTTGGAGGGGGGGCCTACAATGAGCAGTTCTTC.

This clone was seen a few times. The chain joins TRBV7-2 to TRBJ1-5; TRBD1 matches at 7 bases. V dropped 0 bases and J dropped 4; count of bases not matched to a gene: 3. The CDR3 loop spans 15 amino acids. Per germline, CDR1 SGHTA and CDR2 FQGNSA. The CDR3 loop reads CASSLAQTGNQPQHF. DNA of the CDR3: TGTGCCAGCAGCTTAGCTCAGACAGGGAATCAGCCCCAGCATTTT.

The V call is TRBV11-2, the J call TRBJ1-4, with a weak D call TRBD1 (5 bases). CDR1 and CDR2 (germline): SGHAT, FQNNGV. The CDR3 length is 14 residues. V dropped 5 bases and J dropped 7 bases, with 14 bases sitting between them. The CDR3 reads CASSPPDRVEKLFF. The CDR3 coding sequence is TGTGCCAGCAGCCCACCAGACAGAGTTGAAAAACTGTTTTTT.

The V gene is TRBV7-8, the J gene TRBJ2-5, with 16 bases matching TRBD2. Germline V gene sequence: CDR1 SGHVS, CDR2 FQNEAQ. The V and J ends lost 5 bases and 4 bases, in that order; junction bases with no gene match: 13. The CDR3 spans 19 residues. CDR3 nucleotide sequence: TGTGCCAGCAGCCGACGACCCGGGACTAGCGGGAGGGCCGGAGAGACCCAGTACTTC. Protein product: CASSRRPGTSGRAGETQYF.

This chain uses TRBV18 with TRBJ1-2, with 9 bases identical to TRBD1. The V and J ends lost 2 bases and 8 bases, in that order; junction bases with no gene match: 3. Germline CDR1 reads KGHSH; CDR2 reads LQKENI. The CDR3 runs 13 residues. As DNA, the CDR3 is TGTGCCAGCTCACCAGGGACAGGGTCAGGCTACACCTTC. This codes for CASSPGTGSGYTF.

The V gene is TRBV5-1, the J gene TRBJ1-2; D unclear. The CDR3 is 11 amino acids. From germline, CDR1 is SGHRS and CDR2 YFSETQ. V lost 5 bases and J 3 bases, leaving 5 bases between the germline ends. CDR3 sequence: CASRRDYGYTF. DNA of the CDR3: TGCGCCAGCAGACGGGACTATGGCTACACCTTC. The complete variable domain, with remaining parts taken from reference TRBV5-1 and TRBJ1-2, reads KAGVTQTPRYLIKTRGQQVTLSCSPISGHRSVSWYQQTPGQGLQFLFEYFSETQRNKGNFPGRFSGRQFSNSRSEMNVSTLELGDSALYLCASRRDYGYTFGSGTRLTVV.

The chain combines TRBV24-1 with TRBJ1-2; no clear D. The CDR3 runs to 13 residues. Looked up from germline, CDR1 is KGHDR and CDR2 is SFDVKD. V was shortened by 5 bases and J by 6 bases, with 12 bases between the two germline ends. CDR3 sequence reads: CATSGLDSNGYTF. The CDR3 DNA reads as TGTGCCACCAGTGGCCTAGACTCCAATGGCTACACCTTC.

This clone has more than one count but fewer than ten. The V call is TRBV4-1, the J call TRBJ2-1; D remains unclear. There are 17 residues in the CDR3. Trimming pared 0 bases from V and 0 bases from J, leaving 12 bases between. Germline V CDR1 and CDR2: MGHRA, YSYEKL. CDR3 nucleotides: TGCGCCAGCAGCCAAGATCTTAGCTGGAGCTCCTACAATGAGCAGTTCTTC. Its protein product is CASSQDLSWSSYNEQFF.

This clone occurred a few times. V usage is TRBV4-3 and J usage is TRBJ1-6, with D uncertain. The V and J ends lost 1 base and 6 bases respectively, with 4 bases between them. Germline V lookup: CDR1 LGHNA, CDR2 YSLEER. The CDR3 loop spans 13 amino acids. CDR3 in DNA: TGCGCCAGCAGCCAAGGGAGTAATTCACCCCTCCACTTT. This gives the protein CASSQGSNSPLHF.

The chain employs TRBV11-2 and TRBJ1-1; D gene unclear. V shed 5 bases and J shed 0 bases, with 19 bases lying between them. The germline V gene has CDR1 SGHAT and CDR2 FQNNGV. This CDR3 contains 17 residues. The CDR3 is CASSEFKAVRVNTEAFF. The CDR3 DNA sequence: TGTGCCAGCAGCGAATTTAAAGCTGTCCGGGTGAACACTGAAGCTTTCTTT.